Below are 18 T cell receptor beta chains sequenced from a single sample in a study of neoadjuvant nivolumab and ipilimumab in lung cancer (dated by TCRdb to the early 2020s). The time point label here, explained by the study, means: pretherapy, before neoadjuvant immune checkpoint inhibitors. The library was produced with the immunoSEQ multiplex PCR assay. The immuneACCESS repertoire file appears here via TCRdb, limited to in-frame rearrangements. These files lack a portion of the clones; in checked studies, under half of the deficit traces to unresolved V genes, and the cause of the others is not known. This sample holds roughly 45,000 clones; 80% to 90% were observed only once. Roughly 3.7% of the sample rests with the top ten. The sample was blood, taken before neoadjuvant nivolumab, alone or with ipilimumab. Receptors were obtained from an adult with non-small cell lung cancer. Some clones in this sample may be carry-over from other donors' samples.

V and J are TRBV19 and TRBJ2-1; the match to TRBD1 covers 10 bases. From germline, CDR1 is LNHDA and CDR2 SQIVND (reference sequence). The V and J ends lost 6 bases and 4 bases, in that order; junction bases with no gene match: 6. There are 15 residues in the CDR3. The CDR3 DNA reads TGTGCCAGTAGCGCCGGGACAGGGGCATACAATGAGCAGTTCTTC. As protein: CASSAGTGAYNEQFF. Supplemented by reference TRBV19 and TRBJ2-1, the full variable domain reads DGGITQSPKYLFRKEGQNVTLSCEQNLNHDAMYWYRQDPGQGLRLIYYSQIVNDFQKGDIAEGYSVSREKKESFPLTVTSAQKNPTAFYLCASSAGTGAYNEQFFGPGTRLTVL.

This chain joins TRBV15 and TRBJ2-7; 7 nucleotides match TRBD2. The length of the CDR3 is 15 residues. CDR1 and CDR2 (germline): LNHNV, YYDKDF (reference sequence). With V trimmed by 1 base and J by 3 bases, 6 bases remained unmatched. In nucleotides, the CDR3 is TGTGCCACCAGCAGAGTGGCTAGCGGCATCTACGAGCAGTACTTC. This codes for CATSRVASGIYEQYF.

The chain has TRBV29-1 and TRBJ2-3, with D possibly being TRBD1 (5 bases). Germline V CDR1 and CDR2: SQVTM, ANQGSEA. Trimming left V 1 base short and J 3 bases short, with 11 bases between. The CDR3 totals 14 residues. The CDR3 sequence: CSVEAQGWTDTQYF. The DNA of the CDR3 is TGCAGCGTTGAAGCGCAGGGATGGACAGATACGCAGTATTTT.

This clone was recorded only once. This chain links TRBV9 with TRBJ2-2; 7 bases line up with TRBD1. Germline CDR1 and CDR2: SGDLS and YYNGEE. The V segment lost 5 bases and the J segment 3 bases; nucleotides outside the gene matches: 10. The CDR3 runs 16 residues. CDR3: CASSLFGTVDTGELFF. The DNA of the CDR3 is TGTGCCAGCAGTTTGTTCGGGACAGTCGACACCGGGGAGCTGTTTTTT. Combining the CDR3 with reference TRBV9 and TRBJ2-2 gives the whole variable domain DSGVTQTPKHLITATGQRVTLRCSPRSGDLSVYWYQQSLDQGLQFLIQYYNGEERAKGNILERFSAQQFPDLHSELNLSSLELGDSALYFCASSLFGTVDTGELFFGEGSRLTVL.

The chain joins TRBV30 to TRBJ1-5; D uncertain. There are 15 residues in the CDR3. In germline, CDR1 is GTSNPN, CDR2 SVGIG (reference sequence). V was trimmed by 0 bases and J by 2 bases, leaving 11 bases between them. The CDR3 loop reads CAWSVYGIGNQPQHF. CDR3 DNA: TGTGCCTGGAGTGTCTATGGAATTGGCAATCAGCCCCAGCATTTT.

CDR3 in amino acids: CASSPPTWTGGPHEQFF. CDR3 bases: TGTGCCAGCAGCCCCCCAACGTGGACGGGAGGGCCACATGAGCAGTTCTTC. The chain joins TRBV7-9 to TRBJ2-1; the match to TRBD2 covers 8 bases. Per germline, CDR1 SEHNR and CDR2 FQNEAQ (reference sequence). With V trimmed by 5 bases and J by 8 bases, 17 bases remained unmatched. CDR3 length equals 17 residues.

The chain couples TRBV9 to TRBJ2-1; 8 nucleotides align to TRBD1. This CDR3 has 17 amino acids. Germline V CDR1 and CDR2: SGDLS, YYNGEE. Trimming removed 4 bases from V and 7 bases from J; junction bases left unmatched: 16. CDR3 loop: CASSLRTGSVSGNEQFF. CDR3 bases: TGTGCCAGCAGCCTGCGGACAGGGTCAGTCTCGGGGAATGAGCAGTTCTTC.

The chain has TRBV18 and TRBJ2-1, with no clear D. The CDR3 consists of 14 residues. V lost 4 bases and J lost 7, with 14 bases in between. From germline, CDR1 is KGHSH and CDR2 LQKENI. CDR3 protein: CASSRSMEGNEQFF. The CDR3, as DNA: TGTGCCAGCTCACGGTCTATGGAAGGGAATGAGCAGTTCTTC.

This chain uses TRBV18 with TRBJ1-5; 7 nucleotides align to TRBD1. CDR3 length: 18 residues. V shed 2 bases and J 0 bases; nucleotides not matched to a gene: 10. The germline gives CDR1 KGHSH, CDR2 LQKENI. Here the CDR3 reads CASSPGSAGGYSNQPQHF. Here the CDR3 DNA reads TGTGCCAGCTCACCAGGCTCGGCAGGGGGATATAGCAATCAGCCCCAGCATTTT. Looking up the rest from reference TRBV18 and TRBJ1-5 gives the full variable domain: NAGVMQNPRHLVRRRGQEARLRCSPMKGHSHVYWYRQLPEEGLKFMVYLQKENIIDESGMPKERFSAEFPKEGPSILRIQQVVRGDSAAYFCASSPGSAGGYSNQPQHFGDGTRLSIL.

This chain uses TRBV18 with TRBJ2-2; possibly TRBD1 for D (5 bases). V was pared by 3 bases and J by 7 bases, with 6 bases between. The germline V gene encodes CDR1 KGHSH and CDR2 LQKENI. The CDR3 totals 12 residues. The CDR3 loop is CASSPQGGELFF. The CDR3 DNA sequence: TGTGCCAGCTCACCTCAGGGCGGGGAGCTGTTTTTT.

The rearrangement uses TRBV5-4 and TRBJ2-7; the match to TRBD2 covers 13 bases. This CDR3 has 15 amino acids. J lost 4 bases, V lost 3 bases, and 4 bases had no gene match. Germline CDR1 and CDR2: SGHNT and YYREEE (reference sequence). Here the CDR3 DNA reads TGTGCCAGCAGCTCCGGACTAGCGGGAGTGTACGAGCAGTACTTC. Its protein product is CASSSGLAGVYEQYF. Drawing the rest from reference TRBV5-4 and TRBJ2-7, the complete variable domain is ETGVTQSPTHLIKTRGQQVTLRCSSQSGHNTVSWYQQALGQGPQFIFQYYREEENGRGNFPPRFSGLQFPNYSSELNVNALELDDSALYLCASSSGLAGVYEQYFGPGTRLTVT.

The gene calls are TRBV5-8 and TRBJ1-1; unclear D gene. Trimming left V 9 bases short and J 1 base short, with 10 bases between. CDR3 length: 12 amino acids. The germline CDR1 and CDR2 sequences are SGHTS and YDEGEE. In nucleotides, the CDR3 is TGTGCCAACCGACTGTGGAACACTGAAGCTTTCTTT. Translation gives CANRLWNTEAFF.

The CDR3 loop reads CASSFLRQGKNEQFF. CDR3 in DNA: TGTGCCAGCAGCTTCCTTAGACAGGGGAAGAATGAGCAGTTCTTC. The chain has TRBV7-9 and TRBJ2-1, with 8 bases matching TRBD1. V dropped 3 bases and J dropped 7; count of bases not matched to a gene: 8. The CDR3 sequence is 15 residues long. Germline V lookup: CDR1 SEHNR, CDR2 FQNEAQ (reference sequence).

This chain uses TRBV5-4 with TRBJ2-7; 9 bases fit TRBD2. This CDR3 is built from 14 residues. Germline lookup yields CDR1 SGHNT and CDR2 YYREEE (reference sequence). V lost 5 bases, J lost 3 bases, and 6 bases stayed unmatched. The CDR3 loop is CASRAGGSNYEQYF. CDR3 sequence (DNA): TGTGCCAGCAGAGCGGGAGGTTCCAACTACGAGCAGTACTTC.

The CDR3 protein is CASSPGLAGEETQYF. The CDR3 DNA follows: TGCGCCAGCAGCCCGGGACTAGCGGGAGAAGAGACCCAGTACTTC. The chain recombines TRBV5-1 with TRBJ2-5, with TRBD2 matching 14 bases. Trimming at V came to 4 bases and at J to 3 bases, leaving 2 bases not matched to a gene. Germline V lookup: CDR1 SGHRS, CDR2 YFSETQ. CDR3 length: 15 amino acids.

The chain carries TRBV20-1 and TRBJ2-5; unclear D gene. Trimming took 0 bases from V and 6 from J, leaving 5 bases between them. The germline gives CDR1 DFQATT, CDR2 SNEGSKA (reference sequence). The CDR3 contains 11 residues. Here the CDR3 reads CSARDYQTQYF. CDR3 coding DNA: TGCAGTGCTAGAGATTATCAGACCCAGTACTTC.

Only a few counts were recorded for this clone. The V and J genes are TRBV27 and TRBJ2-1; a weak D match, TRBD2 (5 bases). Deletions cut 2 bases from V and 6 bases from J, with 14 bases between. The germline gives CDR1 MNHEY, CDR2 SMNVEV (reference sequence). This CDR3 contains 15 residues. This CDR3 reads CASSLRGGRANEQFF. In DNA, the CDR3 is TGTGCCAGCAGTTTACGAGGAGGTAGGGCCAATGAGCAGTTCTTC.

The CDR3 DNA is TGTGCCAGCAGTTACTCAGGGGAGACCCAGTACTTC. Amino acid sequence: CASSYSGETQYF. This chain links TRBV6-5 with TRBJ2-5; D unresolved. The CDR3 is made up of 12 amino acids. Trimming shortened V by 0 bases and J by 5 bases, and 4 bases separated the two germline ends. CDR1 is MNHEY and CDR2 is SVGAGI in the germline V gene.